The source of this T cell receptor (beta chain) is a study of blood T cells in healthy people across ages. This CDR3 has 14 residues. Trimming removed 6 bases from V and 4 bases from J, with 14 bases in between. This clonotype was detected ten times or more. With a J-beta primer mix and a sample-barcoded 5' primer, a second PCR ran roughly 6 to 11 cycles. A tag from a template-switch adaptor with 12 random nucleotides marked each cDNA molecule. TCRdb reprocessed the 5' RACE reads with MiXCR, giving one entry per CDR3 protein. Here the sample spans around 1.5 million distinct CDR3 sequences, 30% to 35% being singletons. PBMCs, at least 7 million per sample, were isolated.

The gene calls are TRBV12-3 or TRBV12-4 and TRBJ2-3, with a weak D call TRBD1 (6 bases). The TCR sequence derives from a woman younger than 45 in good health. The sequenced sample consisted of blood. The CDR3 sequence: CASSWGRQPDTQYF. CDR3 DNA sequence: TGTGCCAGCAGCTGGGGGCGACAGCCAGATACGCAGTATTTT.